The rows below give T cell receptor beta chains drawn from one sample of a study of blood T cell repertoires in COVID-19. Here immunoSEQ multiplex PCR was the method, and the copy in TCRdb shows in-frame clones only, minus some. The data contain under 200,000 clones, 65% to 85% of them seen just once; the ten biggest clones take up under 3.5%. Sequencing input: peripheral blood. The receptor source for this set is a woman between 55 and 75 years old with acute or convalescent COVID-19. The CDR3 runs from the conserved cysteine through the conserved F or W. The D gene is left open where the match is weak. Clone size appears in some rows only: once, few, many, or a class for an expanded clone.

D,size,J,V,CDR3,DNA
-,-,TRBJ1-1,TRBV2,CASSVARGTEAFF,TGTGCCAGCAGTGTCGCCCGGGGCACTGAAGCTTTCTTT
-,-,TRBJ2-2,TRBV5-8,CASTRGARGTGELFF,TGTGCCAGCACCCGGGGGGCCCGTGGGACCGGGGAGCTGTTTTTT
TRBD2,-,TRBJ2-1,TRBV7-2,CASSQKAGGYNEQFF,TGTGCCAGCAGCCAAAAGGCGGGGGGGTACAATGAGCAGTTCTTC
TRBD1,-,TRBJ1-6,TRBV19,CASSTTGGNYSPLHF,TGTGCCAGTAGTACCACAGGGGGAAACTATTCACCCCTCCACTTT
-,-,TRBJ1-3,TRBV9,CASSVAGEGNTIYF,TGTGCCAGCAGCGTAGCGGGTGAAGGAAACACCATATATTTT
TRBD1,-,TRBJ1-2,TRBV5-5,CASSIGTDNGYTF,TGTGCCAGCAGCATCGGGACAGACAATGGCTACACCTTC
TRBD1,-,TRBJ2-3,TRBV7-2,CASSQDRSSTDTRYF,TGTGCCAGCAGCCAGGACAGGTCTAGCACAGATACGCGGTATTTT
TRBD1,-,TRBJ1-2,TRBV19,CASNARGPNYGYTF,TGTGCCAGTAACGCCAGGGGGCCGAACTATGGCTACACCTTC
-,few,TRBJ1-5,TRBV27,CASSFSPDQPQHF,TGTGCCAGCAGTTTTTCCCCCGATCAGCCCCAGCATTTT
-,many,TRBJ1-1,TRBV7-3,CASSAATGNTEAFF,TGTGCCAGCAGCGCTGCGACGGGGAACACTGAAGCTTTCTTT
-,-,TRBJ2-5,TRBV15,CATSLQWHQETQYF,TGTGCCACCAGCCTACAGTGGCACCAAGAGACCCAGTACTTC
TRBD2,-,TRBJ2-5,TRBV27,CASTVLTSGSQETQYF,TGTGCCAGCACCGTACTGACTAGCGGGAGCCAAGAGACCCAGTACTTC
-,-,TRBJ1-2,TRBV2,CASSGQDYGYTF,TGTGCCAGCAGTGGACAGGACTATGGCTACACCTTC
-,-,TRBJ2-7,TRBV30,CAWAPRGPEQYF,TGTGCCTGGGCTCCCCGAGGGCCCGAGCAGTACTTC
-,few,TRBJ2-5,TRBV21-1,CASSKDSPPAGDEETQYF,TGTGCCAGCAGCAAAGATTCTCCCCCAGCGGGGGACGAAGAGACCCAGTACTTC
TRBD1,-,TRBJ1-6,TRBV6-2/TRBV6-3,CASSDPDRSSSYNSPLHF,TGTGCCAGCAGTGACCCGGACAGGTCGAGCTCCTATAATTCACCCCTCCACTTT
-,-,TRBJ1-1,TRBV18,CASSPPEGSNTEAFF,TGTGCCAGCTCACCACCAGAGGGTTCGAACACTGAAGCTTTCTTT
TRBD1,-,TRBJ1-1,TRBV5-1,CASSLGRGGARNTEAFF,TGCGCCAGCAGCTTGGGTCGAGGGGGCGCGAGGAACACTGAAGCTTTCTTT
TRBD1,-,TRBJ1-1,TRBV9,CASSAEGAVNTEAFF,TGTGCCAGCAGCGCCGAGGGGGCGGTGAACACTGAAGCTTTCTTT
TRBD2,-,TRBJ2-5,TRBV6-1,CASSDPPGGRVGETQYF,TGTGCCAGCAGTGACCCCCCGGGGGGGCGGGTCGGTGAGACCCAGTACTTC
-,-,TRBJ2-7,TRBV7-2,CASSFTGPLEQYF,TGTGCCAGCAGCTTCACAGGCCCCCTGGAGCAGTACTTC
-,-,TRBJ1-2,TRBV14,CASSQASGRAGYTF,TGTGCCAGCAGCCAAGCCTCGGGGAGGGCCGGCTACACCTTC
TRBD1,-,TRBJ2-3,TRBV7-3,CASSLEGQGLDTQYF,TGTGCCAGCAGCTTAGAGGGACAGGGTCTAGATACGCAGTATTTT
TRBD1,-,TRBJ2-2,TRBV19,CASSTPGGYGELFF,TGTGCCAGTAGTACCCCAGGGGGATACGGGGAGCTGTTTTTT
TRBD2,-,TRBJ2-1,TRBV4-3,CASSQEGGGANEQFF,TGCGCCAGCAGCCAAGAGGGCGGGGGGGCTAATGAGCAGTTCTTC
TRBD2,few,TRBJ2-3,TRBV2,CASRDSGGSTDTQYF,TGTGCCAGCAGGGATAGCGGGGGCAGCACAGATACGCAGTATTTT
TRBD2,-,TRBJ2-1,TRBV19,CASSIASGGGPAYNEQFF,TGTGCCAGTAGTATAGCTAGCGGCGGGGGGCCTGCCTACAATGAGCAGTTCTTC
TRBD1,-,TRBJ2-1,TRBV3-1/TRBV3-2,CASSHGDRALYNEQFF,TGTGCCAGCAGCCACGGTGACAGGGCCCTCTACAATGAGCAGTTCTTC
-,once,TRBJ2-5,TRBV7-2,CASSLRGQETQYF,TGTGCCAGCAGCTTACGGGGCCAAGAGACCCAGTACTTC
TRBD1,once,TRBJ1-1,TRBV5-1,CASSFSGTENTEAFF,TGCGCCAGCAGCTTCTCCGGGACAGAGAACACTGAAGCTTTCTTT
TRBD1,-,TRBJ1-2,TRBV5-4,CASSLGQGRDYGYTF,TGTGCCAGCAGCTTGGGACAGGGTAGGGACTATGGCTACACCTTC
TRBD1,-,TRBJ1-2,TRBV5-6,CASSLLQGVGYGYTF,TGTGCCAGCAGCTTGTTACAGGGGGTTGGCTATGGCTACACCTTC
-,-,TRBJ1-2,TRBV4-3,CASSQGALVSGPPIYGYTF,TGCGCCAGCAGCCAAGGCGCCCTTGTAAGCGGGCCCCCAATATATGGCTACACCTTC
-,-,TRBJ2-6,TRBV19,CATGQTGANVLTF,TGTGCCACTGGACAGACTGGGGCCAACGTCCTGACTTTC
TRBD2,many,TRBJ2-7,TRBV5-4,CASSQETSGVFEQYF,TGTGCCAGCAGCCAAGAGACTAGCGGGGTGTTCGAGCAGTACTTC
TRBD1,-,TRBJ2-2,TRBV28,CASSLRGTGNTGELFF,TGTGCCAGCAGTCTACGCGGGACAGGGAACACCGGGGAGCTGTTTTTT
-,-,TRBJ2-3,TRBV6-5,CASSYGATDTQYF,TGTGCCAGCAGTTACGGGGCCACAGATACGCAGTATTTT
TRBD1,-,TRBJ1-3,TRBV19,CASSTWTGNF,TGTGCCAGTAGTACATGGACAGGGAACTTT
TRBD1,-,TRBJ2-3,TRBV5-1,CASSPPGTAATDTQYF,TGCGCCAGCAGCCCCCCCGGGACAGCGGCCACAGATACGCAGTATTTT
-,-,TRBJ1-4,TRBV28,CASSTIRSDEKLFF,TGTGCCAGCAGTACTATACGGTCTGATGAAAAACTGTTTTTT
TRBD1,-,TRBJ1-5,TRBV3-1/TRBV3-2,CASSQQGASNQPQHF,TGTGCCAGCAGCCAACAGGGGGCAAGCAATCAGCCCCAGCATTTT
TRBD1,-,TRBJ1-1,TRBV2,CASIIDRGLGEAFF,TGTGCCAGCATTATCGACAGGGGGCTTGGTGAAGCTTTCTTT
-,-,TRBJ2-1,TRBV4-2,CASSQAPRGEQFF,TGTGCCAGCAGCCAAGCCCCGCGGGGTGAGCAGTTCTTC
TRBD1,-,TRBJ1-2,TRBV4-3,CASSQGTGGAVISYGYTF,TGCGCCAGCAGCCAAGGCACAGGGGGCGCAGTAATTAGCTATGGCTACACCTTC
-,few,TRBJ2-2,TRBV19,CASSRLTGELFF,TGTGCCAGTAGCAGGCTCACCGGGGAGCTGTTTTTT
TRBD2,-,TRBJ2-7,TRBV6-6,CASSYLTASGPYEQYF,TGTGCCAGCAGTTACCTCACGGCTAGCGGGCCCTACGAGCAGTACTTC
TRBD2,-,TRBJ2-3,TRBV20-1,CSASSGARDTQYF,TGCAGTGCTAGTAGCGGGGCACGGGATACGCAGTATTTT
TRBD1,-,TRBJ2-3,TRBV11-3,CASSLGQGATDTQYF,TGTGCCAGCAGCTTAGGGCAGGGGGCGACAGATACGCAGTATTTT
TRBD1,-,TRBJ1-1,TRBV6-1,CASSEGGTGNTEAFF,TGTGCCAGCAGTGAAGGGGGGACAGGTAACACTGAAGCTTTCTTT
TRBD1,-,TRBJ2-3,TRBV14,CASSQDQGDSTDTQYF,TGTGCCAGCAGCCAAGATCAGGGGGATTCCACAGATACGCAGTATTTT